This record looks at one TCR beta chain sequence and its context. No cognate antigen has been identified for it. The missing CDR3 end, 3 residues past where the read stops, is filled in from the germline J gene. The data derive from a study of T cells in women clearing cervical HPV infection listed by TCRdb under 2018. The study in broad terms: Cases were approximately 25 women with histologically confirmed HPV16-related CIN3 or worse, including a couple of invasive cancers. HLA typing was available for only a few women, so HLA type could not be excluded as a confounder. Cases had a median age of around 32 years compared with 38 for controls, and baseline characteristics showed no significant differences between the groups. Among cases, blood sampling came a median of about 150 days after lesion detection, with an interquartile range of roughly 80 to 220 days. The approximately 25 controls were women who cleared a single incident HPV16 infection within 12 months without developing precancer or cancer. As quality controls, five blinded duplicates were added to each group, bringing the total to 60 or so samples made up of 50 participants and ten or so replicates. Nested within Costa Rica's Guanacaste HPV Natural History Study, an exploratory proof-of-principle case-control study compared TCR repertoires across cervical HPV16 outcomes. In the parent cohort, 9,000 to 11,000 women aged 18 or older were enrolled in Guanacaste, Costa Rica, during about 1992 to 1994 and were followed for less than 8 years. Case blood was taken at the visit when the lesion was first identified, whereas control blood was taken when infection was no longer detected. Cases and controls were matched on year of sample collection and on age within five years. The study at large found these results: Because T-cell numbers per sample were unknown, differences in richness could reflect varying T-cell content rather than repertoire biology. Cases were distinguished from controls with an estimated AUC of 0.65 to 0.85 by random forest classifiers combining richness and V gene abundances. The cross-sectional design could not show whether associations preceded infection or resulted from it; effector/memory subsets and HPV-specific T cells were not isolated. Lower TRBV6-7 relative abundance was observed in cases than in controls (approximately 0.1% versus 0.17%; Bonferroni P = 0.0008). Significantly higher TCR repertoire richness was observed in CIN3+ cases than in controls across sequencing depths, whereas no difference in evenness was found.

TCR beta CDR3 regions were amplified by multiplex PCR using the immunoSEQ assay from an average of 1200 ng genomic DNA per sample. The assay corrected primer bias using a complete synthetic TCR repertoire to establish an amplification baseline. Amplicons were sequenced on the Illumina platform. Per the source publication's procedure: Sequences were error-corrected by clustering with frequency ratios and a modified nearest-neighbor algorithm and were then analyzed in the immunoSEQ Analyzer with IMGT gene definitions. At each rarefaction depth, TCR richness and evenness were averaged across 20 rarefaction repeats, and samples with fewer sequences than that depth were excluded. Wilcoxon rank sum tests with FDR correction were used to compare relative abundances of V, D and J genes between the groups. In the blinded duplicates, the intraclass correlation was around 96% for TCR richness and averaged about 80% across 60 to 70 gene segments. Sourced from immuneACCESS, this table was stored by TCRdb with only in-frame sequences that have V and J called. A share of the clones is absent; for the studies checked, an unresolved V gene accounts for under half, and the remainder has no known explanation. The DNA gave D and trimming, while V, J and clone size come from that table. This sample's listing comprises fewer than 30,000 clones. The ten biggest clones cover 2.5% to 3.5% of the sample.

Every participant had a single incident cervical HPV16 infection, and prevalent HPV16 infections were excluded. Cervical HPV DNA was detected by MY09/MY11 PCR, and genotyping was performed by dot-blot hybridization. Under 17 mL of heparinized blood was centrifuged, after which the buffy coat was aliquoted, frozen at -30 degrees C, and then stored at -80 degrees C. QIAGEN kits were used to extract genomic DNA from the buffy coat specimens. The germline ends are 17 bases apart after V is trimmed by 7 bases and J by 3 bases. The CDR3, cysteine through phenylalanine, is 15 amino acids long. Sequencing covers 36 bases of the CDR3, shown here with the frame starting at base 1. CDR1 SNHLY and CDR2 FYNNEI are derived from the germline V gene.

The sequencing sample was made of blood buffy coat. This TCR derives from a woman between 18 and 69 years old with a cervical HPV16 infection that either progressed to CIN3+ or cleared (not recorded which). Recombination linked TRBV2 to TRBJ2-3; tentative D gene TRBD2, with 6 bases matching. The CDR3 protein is CASKVDAGRTDTQYF. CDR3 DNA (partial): TGTGCCAGCAAGGTGGACGCGGGAAGGACAGATACG.